This T cell receptor (beta chain) originates from a study of blood T cell repertoires in COVID-19. Study summary: Italy, Spain and the United States were the sources of the convalescent and acute COVID-19 samples.

Participant ages covered roughly 18 to 89 years across around 22 US areas. Sequencing used immunoSEQ multiplex PCR; TCRdb keeps in-frame clones, though not all of them. Found here are under 500,000 clones, roughly 87% of them singletons; the top ten hold approximately 2%. This CDR3 is built from 14 residues. Unmatched junction bases numbered 9, after V lost 9 bases and J lost 2 bases. Per the germline V gene, CDR1 is LGHDT and CDR2 is YNNKEL (reference sequence). Sample: PBMCs or T cells enriched from blood (not recorded which). The rearrangement links TRBV3-1 (or the pseudogene TRBV3-2) to TRBJ1-2; TRBD1 matches at 7 bases. This sequence originates from a woman between 18 and 30 years old with acute COVID-19. CDR3 in amino acids: CARRTGTVNYGYTF. Here the CDR3 DNA reads TGTGCCAGGAGAACCGGGACAGTAAACTATGGCTACACCTTC.